These 9 T cell receptor beta chains were sequenced from one sample in a study of T-cell reconstitution after alpha-beta-depleted transplantation in children. TCRbeta library preparation incorporated unique molecular identifiers. TCRdb re-analysed the PCR reads in MiXCR, keeping a single row per CDR3 protein. The sample carries roughly 300,000 distinct CDR3 sequences, around 10% recorded once. The sequencing here drew on peripheral blood, taken 180 days after TCRalphabeta/CD19-depleted stem cell transplant. The receptors come from a male patient aged 2 to 10 who had a stem cell transplant for chronic granulomatous disease, so the T cells may come from the graft donor.

This chain's CDR3 is CATRLAGRYEQYF. The CDR3 DNA sequence: TGTGCCACGCGACTAGCGGGAAGGTACGAGCAGTACTTC. The gene calls are TRBV6-5 and TRBJ2-7; 11 nucleotides match TRBD2. This CDR3 comprises 13 residues. The V segment lost 10 bases and the J segment 4 bases; nucleotides outside the gene matches: 6. Germline values: CDR1 MNHEY, CDR2 SVGAGI.

This clonotype was recorded at least ten times. The chain links TRBV28 to TRBJ2-1; tentatively, D is TRBD2 (5 bases). V dropped 2 bases and J dropped 6 bases, with 14 bases sitting between them. This CDR3 is 15 amino acids long. Germline assignment: CDR1 MDHEN and CDR2 SYDVKM. The CDR3 DNA sequence: TGTGCCAGCAGTTTAACTAGGTCGCGACGCAATGAGCAGTTCTTC. Protein: CASSLTRSRRNEQFF.

This clonotype appeared many times. J is TRBJ2-1 and V is TRBV6-5; the match to TRBD2 covers 9 bases. CDR3 length equals 15 residues. V trimming: 6 bases; J trimming: 2 bases; junction bases outside the gene matches: 5. Germline assignment: CDR1 MNHEY and CDR2 SVGAGI. CDR3 nucleotide sequence: TGTGCCAGCAGCTCCGCTAGCGGGACCTACAATGAGCAGTTCTTC. Translating gives CASSSASGTYNEQFF.

Details on this clonotype: One base away lies a much larger clone, so this may be a sequencing read error. The genes are TRBV29-1 and TRBJ2-7; possible D gene TRBD1, 6 bases. The germline V gene encodes CDR1 SQVTM and CDR2 ANQGSEA. The CDR3 spans 11 residues. CDR3 DNA: TGCAACGAACAGGGTCGGCACGAGCAGTACTTC. Residues: CNEQGRHEQYF.

This clonotype was seen repeatedly, ten times or more. The chain carries TRBV12-3 or TRBV12-4 and TRBJ2-1; 8 bases map to TRBD2. The CDR3 spans 16 residues. The ends lost 8 bases at V and 3 bases at J; junction bases unmatched: 12. The CDR3 DNA is TGTGCCAGCGTCCCCGGAGGGCGGGGGGTCTACAATGAGCAGTTCTTC. It specifies CASVPGGRGVYNEQFF.

This clonotype was seen at least ten times. The V and J genes are TRBV7-8 and TRBJ2-7; possible D gene TRBD2, 5 bases. The germline V gene encodes CDR1 SGHVS and CDR2 FQNEAQ. The CDR3 is 13 amino acids. Trimming removed 3 bases at V and 4 bases at J, with 10 bases between. CDR3 DNA: TGTGCCAGCAGCTTGACTGAGGGTTACGAGCAGTACTTC. Protein product: CASSLTEGYEQYF.

This clonotype came up many times. This sequence joins TRBV7-2 and TRBJ2-5; D may be TRBD1 (5 bases). V was pared by 0 bases and J by 1 base, with 6 bases between. The CDR3 runs 14 residues. The germline V gene has CDR1 SGHTA and CDR2 FQGNSA. CDR3 nucleotides: TGTGCCAGCAGCTTAGCGACAGCCCAAGAGACCCAGTACTTC. As protein: CASSLATAQETQYF.

This clonotype came up many times. The chain employs TRBV7-2 and TRBJ2-5; 8 bases align to TRBD1. This CDR3 has 15 residues. Trimming took 2 bases from V and 6 from J; bases not matched to a gene: 8. Germline assignment: CDR1 SGHTA and CDR2 FQGNSA. This CDR3 reads CASSLTQGASKTQYF. The CDR3 nucleotides are TGTGCCAGCAGCTTAACGCAGGGGGCTTCGAAGACCCAGTACTTC.

This clonotype was seen ten or more times. This chain uses TRBV12-3 or TRBV12-4 with TRBJ2-3, with 10 bases fitting TRBD2. V trimming: 5 bases; J trimming: 3 bases; junction bases outside the gene matches: 5. The CDR3 extends over 15 amino acids. The CDR3 loop reads CASSTLAGGTDTQYF. As DNA, the CDR3 is TGTGCCAGCAGTACATTAGCGGGAGGAACAGATACGCAGTATTTT.